These 19 T cell receptor beta chains came from one sample sequenced in a study of blood T cell repertoires in COVID-19. The table came from immunoSEQ multiplex PCR; TCRdb's copy has only in-frame clones and leaves some out. The sample lists roughly 130,000 clones, roughly 83% occurring once. The specimen was peripheral blood. Receptor source: a woman between 50 and 59 years old with acute or convalescent COVID-19.

The chain carries TRBV13 and TRBJ1-2; tentative D call: TRBD1 (5 bases). Trimming stripped 3 bases from V and 7 bases from J, with 21 bases between. Germline CDR1 reads PRHDT; CDR2 reads FYEKMQ (reference sequence). This CDR3 is 16 amino acids long. CDR3 in amino acids: CASSFGREGSMAGYTF. DNA of the CDR3: TGTGCCAGCAGCTTCGGCAGGGAGGGATCTATGGCTGGCTACACCTTC.

This chain links TRBV6-1 with TRBJ1-5; no reliable D call. Trimming left V 2 bases short and J 7 bases short, with 9 bases between. CDR1 and CDR2 (germline): MNHNS, SASEGT. CDR3 length: 13 residues. The CDR3 spells CASSEWAEQPQHF. CDR3 DNA: TGTGCCAGCAGTGAATGGGCTGAACAGCCCCAGCATTTT.

This sequence joins TRBV15 and TRBJ1-1; D remains unclear. V dropped 5 bases and J dropped 6 bases, with 16 bases sitting between them. The CDR3 extends over 14 amino acids. CDR1 is LNHNV, CDR2 YYDKDF, per germline (reference sequence). The CDR3 DNA reads TGTGCCACCAGCCCGGCATCGGGGATCGCTGAAGCTTTCTTT. Translated: CATSPASGIAEAFF.

The sample holds a few counts of this clone. The rearrangement uses TRBV24-1 and TRBJ2-2, with 9 positions matching TRBD2. Germline CDR1 and CDR2: KGHDR and SFDVKD. This CDR3 region has 14 residues. The V segment lost 10 bases and the J segment 1 base; nucleotides outside the gene matches: 3. CDR3 residues: CATAGGRNTGELFF. The CDR3 DNA reads as TGTGCCACAGCGGGGGGCCGGAACACCGGGGAGCTGTTTTTT.

This sequence joins TRBV18 and TRBJ2-7; D may be TRBD2 (6 bases). This CDR3 is built from 14 residues. The V end was cut by 3 bases, the J end by 2 bases, with 11 bases between. Germline CDR1 is KGHSH and CDR2 is LQKENI. The CDR3: CASSPAGSPYEQYF. CDR3 coding DNA: TGTGCCAGCTCACCGGCCGGGAGTCCCTACGAGCAGTACTTC.

The chain recombines TRBV11-2 with TRBJ2-1; D gene unclear. V gave up 0 bases and J gave up 3 bases, with 12 bases separating them. There are 16 residues in the CDR3. Germline V gene sequence: CDR1 SGHAT, CDR2 FQNNGV. CDR3 sequence (DNA): TGTGCCAGCAGCTTAGATCCCCAAGTCGGCTACAATGAGCAGTTCTTC. Its translation is CASSLDPQVGYNEQFF.

V usage is TRBV2 and J usage is TRBJ1-1; D remains ambiguous. The CDR3 is made up of 14 amino acids. CDR1 and CDR2 (germline): SNHLY, FYNNEI. The ends were cut back, 8 bases at V and 4 bases at J, with 17 bases in the middle. CDR3 DNA: TGTGCCAGCCAGGCTATCCCCCGAACCACTGAAGCTTTCTTT. Translation gives CASQAIPRTTEAFF.

The chain has TRBV5-8 and TRBJ1-1, with TRBD1 matching 8 bases. The length of the CDR3 is 14 residues. Germline V lookup: CDR1 SGHTS, CDR2 YDEGEE. V dropped 8 bases and J dropped 2; count of bases not matched to a gene: 8. CDR3 in amino acids: CARIDGTGNTEAFF. The CDR3 DNA is TGTGCCAGAATAGATGGGACAGGAAACACTGAAGCTTTCTTT.

The chain uses TRBV10-3 and TRBJ2-7; D call uncertain. The CDR3 consists of 14 residues. V lost 0 bases and J lost 3, with 9 bases in between. Germline V gene data show CDR1 as ENHRY and CDR2 as SYGVKD. CDR3 sequence (DNA): TGTGCCATCAGTGAGTCGAACACCCGCTACGAGCAGTACTTC. It codes for CAISESNTRYEQYF.

The chain recombines TRBV19 with TRBJ1-2; 7 bases agree with TRBD1. The germline CDR1 and CDR2 sequences are LNHDA and SQIVND (reference sequence). V was pared by 5 bases and J by 6 bases, with 12 bases of the junction left unmatched. The CDR3 length is 15 residues. CDR3 loop: CASSPDRDVTDGYTF. The CDR3 DNA is TGTGCCAGTAGTCCAGACAGGGATGTAACGGATGGCTACACCTTC.

The chain carries TRBV20-1 and TRBJ1-5, with D tentatively TRBD1 (6 bases). This CDR3 is built from 14 residues. Per germline, CDR1 DFQATT and CDR2 SNEGSKA (reference sequence). Trimming took 3 bases from V and 4 from J, leaving 13 bases between them. This CDR3 is CSASGRGRNQPQHF. CDR3 sequence (DNA): TGCAGTGCTAGTGGCAGGGGACGGAATCAGCCCCAGCATTTT.

The chain couples TRBV27 to TRBJ1-1; TRBD1 might be the D (5 bases). Germline lookup yields CDR1 MNHEY and CDR2 SMNVEV (reference sequence). The CDR3 length is 15 residues. Trimming cost V 6 bases and J 5 bases, with 19 bases left between them. The CDR3 bases are TGTGCCAGCAGCAACTCCGGGGGGTTGGGAACTGAAGCTTTCTTT. It specifies CASSNSGGLGTEAFF.

A note on this clone: Other nucleotide sequences from this sample produce the same CDR3. The chain links TRBV20-1 to TRBJ2-7, with TRBD1 identical over 7 bases. The CDR3 contains 13 residues. Germline CDR1 DFQATT, CDR2 SNEGSKA (reference sequence). The V and J ends lost 3 bases and 3 bases, in that order; junction bases with no gene match: 5. CDR3 sequence (DNA): TGCAGTGCTAGTAGCAGACAGGGCTACGAGCAGTACTTC. Its protein is CSASSRQGYEQYF.

This chain joins TRBV6-4 and TRBJ2-3; TRBD2 aligns across 8 bases. The CDR3 is 15 amino acids. The V gene's germline CDR1 is MRHNA and CDR2 SNTAGT. J gave up 0 bases and V 5 bases, and 4 bases lay outside the gene matches. Here the CDR3 reads CASSRTSLSTDTQYF. The CDR3 DNA reads as TGTGCCAGCAGTCGGACTAGCCTTAGCACAGATACGCAGTATTTT.

The rearrangement uses TRBV24-1 and TRBJ2-3, with TRBD2 matching over 11 bases. The germline gives CDR1 KGHDR, CDR2 SFDVKD. The trim removed 0 bases at V and 5 bases at J, leaving 3 bases unmatched. The CDR3 is 16 residues long. CDR3 sequence reads: CATSDLASGGRDTQYF. DNA for the CDR3: TGTGCCACCAGTGATTTGGCTAGCGGGGGGAGAGATACGCAGTATTTT.

The gene calls are TRBV29-1 and TRBJ1-4; no definite D call. V lost 7 bases to trimming and J lost 1 base, with 10 bases between them. The CDR3 runs 13 residues. Germline CDR1 and CDR2: SQVTM and ANQGSEA. CDR3 sequence (DNA): TGCAGCGCCCGAGCTGGAACTAATGAAAAACTGTTTTTT. The encoded protein is CSARAGTNEKLFF.

This chain joins TRBV6-5 and TRBJ2-1, with 9 nucleotides matching TRBD1. V lost 0 bases, J lost 2 bases, and 2 bases stayed unmatched. The CDR3 is 16 residues long. Germline V gives CDR1 MNHEY, CDR2 SVGAGI. Here the CDR3 DNA reads TGTGCCAGCAGTTACTCGGGGACAGGGACCTACAATGAGCAGTTCTTC. Amino acids: CASSYSGTGTYNEQFF.

V is TRBV19 and J is TRBJ2-1; D perhaps matches TRBD1 (6 bases). The CDR3 is 13 residues long. Trimming removed 7 bases from V and 5 bases from J, with 12 bases in between. Germline values: CDR1 LNHDA, CDR2 SQIVND (reference sequence). The CDR3 DNA is TGTGCCAGTAAACAGGGTCGGGACAATGAGCAGTTCTTC. Protein product: CASKQGRDNEQFF.

The chain joins TRBV3-1 (or the pseudogene TRBV3-2) to TRBJ2-3, with TRBD1 as a possible D gene (6 bases). Germline assignment: CDR1 LGHDT and CDR2 YNNKEL (reference sequence). CDR3 length equals 13 residues. Trimming removed 2 bases from V and 3 bases from J, with 6 bases in between. The CDR3 coding sequence is TGTGCCAGCAGCCAAAGGGGGACAGATACGCAGTATTTT. Protein: CASSQRGTDTQYF.